This T cell receptor beta chain came from a study of CXCR3-negative and CXCR3-positive naive CD8 T cells. Findings and caveats of the study: A higher hydrophobicity marked the TRB CDR3s of CXCR3-positive naive cells versus CXCR3-negative naive cells.

Details on this clonotype: Its antigen is unknown.

From germline, CDR1 is SGHVS and CDR2 FQNEAQ. The CDR3 consists of 13 residues. With UMI labels, 5' RACE was used to prepare the TRB cDNA libraries. Following a re-call of the 5' RACE reads, TCRdb has one entry per CDR3 protein and lacks DNA. The data show around 63,000 distinct CDR3 sequences, and the top ten clones hold 4.8%. The sequence was obtained from a human donor in good health. Some clones in this sample may be carry-over from other donors' samples. The sample taken for sequencing was naive CXCR3+ CD8+ T cells from blood. The subset was: CD45RO-CCR7+CD27+CD95- naive CD8+ T cells expressing CXCR3 (TNR3+). The chain is built from TRBV7-8 and TRBJ2-1; TCRdb's D call of TRBD2 is untestable without DNA. This CDR3 reads CASSTRPTAEQFF. Full variable domain (rest looked up from reference TRBV7-8 and TRBJ2-1): GAGVSQSPRYKVAKRGQDVALRCDPISGHVSLFWYQQALGQGPEFLTYFQNEAQLDKSGLPSDRFFAERPEGSVSTLKIQRTQQEDSAVYLCASSTRPTAEQFFGPGTRLTVL.